This TCR beta chain was sequenced during a study of cytomegalovirus exposure and HLA in healthy donors. The CDR3 is 14 residues long. Germline values: CDR1 SGHVS, CDR2 FQNEAQ. V lost 5 bases, J lost 1 base, and 11 bases lay in between. The PCR made use of 60 Vbeta and 13 Jbeta primers. Profiling relied on immunoSEQ multiplex PCR, and the TCRdb table lists in-frame clones only, not all of them. The sample carries 140,000 or so clones, approximately 80% recorded once. This TCR derives from a man aged 35 to 55 in good health and CMV-seronegative. The sample was PBMCs. The chain carries TRBV7-8 and TRBJ2-5, with no clear D. The CDR3 nucleotides are TGTGCCAGCAGCCCCCGACACTCCCAAGAGACCCAGTACTTC. Translation: CASSPRHSQETQYF.